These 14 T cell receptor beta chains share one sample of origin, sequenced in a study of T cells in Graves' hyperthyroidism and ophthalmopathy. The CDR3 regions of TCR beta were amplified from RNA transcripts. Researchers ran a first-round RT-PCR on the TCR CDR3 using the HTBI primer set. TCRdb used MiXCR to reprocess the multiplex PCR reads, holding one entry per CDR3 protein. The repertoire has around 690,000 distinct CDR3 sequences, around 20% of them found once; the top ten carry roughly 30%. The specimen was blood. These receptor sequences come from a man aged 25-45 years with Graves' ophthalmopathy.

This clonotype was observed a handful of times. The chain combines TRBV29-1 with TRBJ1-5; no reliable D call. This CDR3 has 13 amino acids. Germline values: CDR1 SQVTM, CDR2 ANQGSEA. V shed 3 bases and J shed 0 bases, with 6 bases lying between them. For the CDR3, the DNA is TGCAGCGTTGAGGAAAATAGCAATCAGCCCCAGCATTTT. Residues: CSVEENSNQPQHF.

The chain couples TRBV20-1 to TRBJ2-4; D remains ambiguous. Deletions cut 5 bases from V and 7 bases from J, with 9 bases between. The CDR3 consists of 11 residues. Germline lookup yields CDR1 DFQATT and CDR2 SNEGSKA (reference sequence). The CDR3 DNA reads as TGCAGTGCTGGCCCTGGGAACATTCAGTACTTC. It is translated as CSAGPGNIQYF.

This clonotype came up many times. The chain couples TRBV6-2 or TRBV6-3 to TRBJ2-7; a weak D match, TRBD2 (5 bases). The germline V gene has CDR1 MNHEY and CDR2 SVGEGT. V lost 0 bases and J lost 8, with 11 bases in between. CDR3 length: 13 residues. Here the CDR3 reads CASSYSGVDKQYF. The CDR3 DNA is TGTGCCAGCAGTTACTCGGGAGTGGATAAGCAGTACTTC.

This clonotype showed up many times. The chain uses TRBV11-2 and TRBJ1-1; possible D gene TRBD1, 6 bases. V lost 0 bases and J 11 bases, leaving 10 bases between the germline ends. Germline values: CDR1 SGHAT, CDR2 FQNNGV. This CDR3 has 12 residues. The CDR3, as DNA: TGTGCCAGCAGCTTAGAGGCAGGGGCGGCTTTCTTT. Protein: CASSLEAGAAFF.

CDR3 region: CASSFVAGLSYNEQFF. The CDR3 DNA reads TGTGCCAGTAGCTTTGTAGCGGGCCTCTCCTACAATGAGCAGTTCTTC. The rearrangement joins TRBV19 to TRBJ2-1, with 7 bases aligning to TRBD2. CDR3 length: 16 residues. With V trimmed by 6 bases and J by 0 bases, 8 bases remained unmatched. Germline lookup yields CDR1 LNHDA and CDR2 SQIVND (reference sequence).

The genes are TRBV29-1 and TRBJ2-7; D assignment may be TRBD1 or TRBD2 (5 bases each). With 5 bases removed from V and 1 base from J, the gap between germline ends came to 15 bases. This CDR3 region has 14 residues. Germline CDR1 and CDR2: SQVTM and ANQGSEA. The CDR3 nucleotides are TGCAGCGTTCTCGACACGGGACGGTCCTACGAGCAGTACTTC. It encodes CSVLDTGRSYEQYF.

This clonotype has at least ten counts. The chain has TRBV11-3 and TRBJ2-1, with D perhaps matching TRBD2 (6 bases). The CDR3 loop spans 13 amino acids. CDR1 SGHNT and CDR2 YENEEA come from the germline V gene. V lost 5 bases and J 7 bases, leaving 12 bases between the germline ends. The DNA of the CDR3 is TGTGCCAGCAGCGGGACTCGCACGAATGAGCAGTTCTTC. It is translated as CASSGTRTNEQFF. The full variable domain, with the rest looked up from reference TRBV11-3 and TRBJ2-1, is EAGVVQSPRYKIIEKKQPVAFWCNPISGHNTLYWYLQNLGQGPELLIRYENEEAVDDSQLPKDRFSAERLKGVDSTLKIQPAELGDSAVYLCASSGTRTNEQFFGPGTRLTVL.

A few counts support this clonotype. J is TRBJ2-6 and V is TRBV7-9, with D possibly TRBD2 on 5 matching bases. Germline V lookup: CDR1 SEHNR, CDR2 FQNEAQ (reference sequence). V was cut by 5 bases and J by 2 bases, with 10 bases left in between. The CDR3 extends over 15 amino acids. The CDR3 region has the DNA TGTGCCAGCAGCCGGGGATTCACTGGGGCCAACGTCCTGACTTTC. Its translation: CASSRGFTGANVLTF.

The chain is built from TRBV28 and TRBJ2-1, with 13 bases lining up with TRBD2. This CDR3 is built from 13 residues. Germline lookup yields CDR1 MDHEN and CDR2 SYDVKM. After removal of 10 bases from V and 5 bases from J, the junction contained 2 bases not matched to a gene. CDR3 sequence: CATGLAGDNEQFF. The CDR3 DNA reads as TGTGCCACAGGACTAGCGGGAGACAATGAGCAGTTCTTC.

CDR3 DNA: TGCAGCGTTGAAAGGGTCGGAACTAGCGGGACTGGCGGGGAGCTGTTTTTT. It translates to CSVERVGTSGTGGELFF. The chain couples TRBV29-1 to TRBJ2-2; 10 bases map to TRBD2. Germline values: CDR1 SQVTM, CDR2 ANQGSEA. The ends lost 2 bases at V and 7 bases at J; junction bases unmatched: 13. This CDR3 contains 17 residues.

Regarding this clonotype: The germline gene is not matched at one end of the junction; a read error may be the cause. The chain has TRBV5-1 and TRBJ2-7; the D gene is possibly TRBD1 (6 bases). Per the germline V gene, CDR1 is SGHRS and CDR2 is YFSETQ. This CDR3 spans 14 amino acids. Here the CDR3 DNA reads TGCGCCAGCAGCTTAGACAGGCCCTCCTACCAGCAGTACTTC. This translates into CASSLDRPSYQQYF.

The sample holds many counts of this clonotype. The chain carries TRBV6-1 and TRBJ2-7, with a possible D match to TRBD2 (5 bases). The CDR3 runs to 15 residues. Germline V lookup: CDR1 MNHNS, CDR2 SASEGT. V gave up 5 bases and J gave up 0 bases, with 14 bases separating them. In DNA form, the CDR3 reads TGTGCCAGCAGTACCCGGACTGGGAGCTCCTACGAGCAGTACTTC. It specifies CASSTRTGSSYEQYF.

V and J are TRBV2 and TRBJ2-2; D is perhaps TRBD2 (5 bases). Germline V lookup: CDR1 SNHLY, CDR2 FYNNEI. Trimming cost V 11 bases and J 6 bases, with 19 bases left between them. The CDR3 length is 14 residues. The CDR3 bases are TGTGCCTGCGAAGGAGGCCCTGGGGCCGGGGAGCTGTTTTTT. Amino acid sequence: CACEGGPGAGELFF.

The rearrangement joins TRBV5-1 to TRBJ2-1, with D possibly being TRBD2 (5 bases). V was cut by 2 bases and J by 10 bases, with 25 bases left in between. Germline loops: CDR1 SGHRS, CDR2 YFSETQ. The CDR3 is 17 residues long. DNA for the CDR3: TGCGCCAGCAGCTTCTCCTACGCACAAGCATCGCGGGCGGAGCAGTTCTTC. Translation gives CASSFSYAQASRAEQFF.